The present entry profiles one TCR beta chain with its context. Its antigen is currently not known. This entry belongs to a study of monozygotic twins with inflammatory bowel disease (dated by TCRdb to 2018 to 2020). A note on the overall study: The full study comprised 28 monozygotic twin pairs: nine German pairs (four IBD-concordant, five IBD-discordant) and 19 IBD-discordant Danish pairs. Disease-associated traits were sought mainly through comparisons between IBD patients and their genetically identical healthy co-twins within discordant pairs. Each individual had, on average, about 151 000 unique TCRalpha sequences and 181 000 unique TCRbeta sequences available for analysis.

The CDR3 holds 14 amino acids from the cysteine to the phenylalanine. No DNA has been recorded. Looking up the germline V gene yields CDR1 MNHNS and CDR2 SASEGT. What the research found in general, with its limitations: No single strong signal or clonotype linked to IBD turned up in the results, so the idea that one exists was not supported. TCRbeta repertoire diversity, by inverse Simpson index, was decreased in IBD patients compared with their healthy co-twins. Fewer clonotypes were shared with other individuals by IBD patients than by healthy twins, most markedly in patients showing signs of disease activity. Repertoire similarity did not differ between concordant and discordant twins, possibly due to limited statistical power. Because patients were on differing immunosuppressive treatments, the repertoires may have picked up extra background noise and inter-individual variability. Distinction between different T cell subtypes could not be achieved in the analysis.

From each donor, an approximately 2.4 ml peripheral blood sample was collected into PAXgene tubes and kept at -80 degrees C. Total RNA was isolated from whole blood with the PAXgene blood miRNA kit on an automated QIAcube, without T cell sorting. Peripheral blood from monozygotic twin pairs who were concordant or discordant for inflammatory bowel disease underwent deep TCRalpha and TCRbeta repertoire profiling using unique molecular barcoding. For every twin pair, smoking habits were documented, and each individual was categorised as a current, former or never smoker. Libraries were prepared through 5' RACE. Each TCR library was prepared from around 3,400 ng of total RNA. cDNA was synthesized with SMARTScribe reverse transcriptase in eight separate reactions per sample. During cDNA synthesis, unique molecular identifiers containing a 6-nucleotide sample barcode were introduced by template switching. TCRalpha and TCRbeta cDNA was amplified in two nested PCRs of approximately 16 and 10 cycles, and bead purification was carried out after each PCR. Before amplification, the cDNA was both treated with uracil DNA-glycosylase and purified with the QIAquick PCR purification kit. The second PCR added Illumina TruSeq-compatible adapters along with sample-specific barcodes. Library quality and concentration were checked on TapeStation and Qubit, and libraries were pooled at 4.5 to 5.5 ng each. The pooled libraries were sequenced with 2 x 100 bp reads and custom sequencing primers on an Illumina HiSeq2500 single-index Rapid Run. On the study's bioinformatics: UMI-based consensus assembly with MiGEC version 1.2.6 was used to correct PCR and sequencing errors. V(D)J alignment, clonotype assembly and CDR3 extraction were performed with MiXCR version 2.1.1. To normalise gene usage, clonotype sharing and MAIT/NKT TCR abundance, the analysis used the top 1000, 10 000 and 20 000 clonotypes per sample. After downsampling to 27 000 UMIs, diversity was calculated as the inverse Simpson index using the vegan R package. Paired Mann-Whitney U tests were applied to discordant twin pairs, with Benjamini-Hochberg correction for multiple testing. TCRdb reprocessed the reads and assigns one entry to each CDR3 protein sequence, leaving out DNA. The V and J calls and clone size are TCRdb's, not the authors'. The sample's table covers around 220,000 distinct CDR3 sequences. 7.5% to 8% of the sample belongs to the ten largest clones.

The rearrangement combines TRBV6-1 with TRBJ2-1; without DNA, the TCRdb call of TRBD2 cannot be checked. This clonotype was obtained from a human donor with ulcerative colitis or Crohn's disease, or a healthy co-twin of an affected twin (not recorded which). What was sequenced was blood. The CDR3 in this case is CASSLDGGRGEQFF.